This T cell receptor (beta chain) was profiled in a study of vaccination effects on CD4 cells after COVID-19. Study-level results: Late post-vaccination, clones induced by infection and those induced by vaccine underwent marked clonal contraction.

Per the germline V gene, CDR1 is LNHDA and CDR2 is SQIVND (reference sequence). V dropped 3 bases and J dropped 10 bases, with 15 bases sitting between them. The CDR3 sequence is 13 residues long. As concerns this clone: What it recognizes is unknown.

Profiled with immunoSEQ multiplex PCR; TCRdb holds only in-frame clones, not every one. This repertoire shows about 45,000 clones, approximately 70% found once; its top ten account for over 8.5%. With nine to eleven days of culture completed, CD4+ T cells were isolated. Two doses of either BNT162b2 or mRNA-1273 were given to each participant. Prior SARS-CoV-2 infection was absent in the vaccine recipients, as shown by negative nucleocapsid antibodies. The chain employs TRBV19 and TRBJ1-2; tentative D call: TRBD1 (5 bases). The receptor was derived from a human donor who received a COVID-19 vaccine. Specimen: CD4+ T cells from PBMCs cultured without peptide, collected after COVID-19 vaccination. The CDR3 DNA reads TGTGCCAGTAGTATCTCAATGACAGCTTACTACACCTTC. Amino acid sequence: CASSISMTAYYTF.